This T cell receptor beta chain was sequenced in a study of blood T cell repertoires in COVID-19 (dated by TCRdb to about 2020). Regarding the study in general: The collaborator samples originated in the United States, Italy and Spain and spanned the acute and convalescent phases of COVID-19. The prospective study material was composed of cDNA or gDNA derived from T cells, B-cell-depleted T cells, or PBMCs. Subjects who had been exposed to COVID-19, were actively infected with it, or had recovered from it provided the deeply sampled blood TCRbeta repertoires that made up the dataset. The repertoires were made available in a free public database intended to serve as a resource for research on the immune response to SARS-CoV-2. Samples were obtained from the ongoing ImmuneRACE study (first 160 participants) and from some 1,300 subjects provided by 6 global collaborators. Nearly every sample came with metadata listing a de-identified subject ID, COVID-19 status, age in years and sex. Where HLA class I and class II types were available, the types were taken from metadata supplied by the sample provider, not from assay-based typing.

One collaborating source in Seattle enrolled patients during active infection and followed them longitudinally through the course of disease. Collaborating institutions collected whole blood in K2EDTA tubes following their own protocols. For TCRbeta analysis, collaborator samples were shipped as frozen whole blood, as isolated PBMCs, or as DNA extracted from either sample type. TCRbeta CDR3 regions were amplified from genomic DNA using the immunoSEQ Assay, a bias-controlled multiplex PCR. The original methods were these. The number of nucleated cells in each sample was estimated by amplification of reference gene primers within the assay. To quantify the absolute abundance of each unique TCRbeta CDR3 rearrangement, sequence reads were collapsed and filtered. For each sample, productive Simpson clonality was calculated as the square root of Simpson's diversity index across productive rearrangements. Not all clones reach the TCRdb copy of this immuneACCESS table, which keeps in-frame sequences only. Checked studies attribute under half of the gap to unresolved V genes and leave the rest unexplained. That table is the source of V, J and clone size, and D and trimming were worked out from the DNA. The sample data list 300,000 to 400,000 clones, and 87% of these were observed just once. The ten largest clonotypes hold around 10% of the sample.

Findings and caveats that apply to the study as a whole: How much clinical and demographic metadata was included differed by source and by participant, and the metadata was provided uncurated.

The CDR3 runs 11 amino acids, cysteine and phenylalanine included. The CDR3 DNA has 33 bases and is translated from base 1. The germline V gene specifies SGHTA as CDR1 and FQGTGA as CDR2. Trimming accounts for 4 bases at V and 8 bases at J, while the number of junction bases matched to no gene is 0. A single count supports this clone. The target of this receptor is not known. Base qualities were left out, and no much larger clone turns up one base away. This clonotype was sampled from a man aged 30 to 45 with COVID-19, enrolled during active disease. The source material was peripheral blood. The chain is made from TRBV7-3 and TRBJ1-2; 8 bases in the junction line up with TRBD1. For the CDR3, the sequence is CASSSGGGYTF. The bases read TGTGCCAGCAGCTCAGGGGGCGGCTACACCTTC.